This T cell receptor (beta chain) was observed in a study of identical twins. Study-level results: Less excess twin sharing appeared in beta out-of-frame sequences. Conclusions rested on cross-sectional statistics rather than following the same donors. Zero-insertion analyses could be partly confounded by invariant MAIT and iNKT cells.

This clonotype has only a few counts. The antigen remains undetermined. After template switching added a universal primer site, the resulting cDNA carried unique molecular identifiers. MiXCR, applied by TCRdb to the 5' RACE reads, yields one record per CDR3 protein. This sample has a few hundred thousand distinct CDR3 sequences, with roughly 15% found just once. V dropped 6 bases and J dropped 2; count of bases not matched to a gene: 2. This CDR3 region has 14 residues. These data were also reused for a study on yellow fever vaccine responses in identical twins.

The chain employs TRBV12-3 or TRBV12-4 and TRBJ2-2; 8 positions match TRBD2. The receptor's source is a young woman in good health. Sequencing was done on a sample of CD4+ T cells sorted from blood. The CDR3, as DNA: TGTGCCAGCAGCGGGGGGGCCAACACCGGGGAGCTGTTTTTT. Translating gives CASSGGANTGELFF.